This is a list of T cell receptor beta chains from one sample in a study of type 1 regulatory T cells. One entry per CDR3 protein, called by TCRdb with MiXCR from the reads. This sample has 60,000 to 70,000 distinct CDR3 sequences, with about 62% found just once. No antigen has been assigned to these receptors. The sample consisted of cultured T cells, either the whole culture or a sorted T cell fraction (not recorded which). The source of these receptors is a human donor in good health. CDR3s include the opening cysteine and the closing phenylalanine or tryptophan. D genes are given only for firm matches. The size entry is marked missing in some rows and otherwise reads once, few, many or a size class.

clone_size	v_call	j_call	d_call	cdr3_aa	cdr3_nt
NA	TRBV10-3	TRBJ2-1	TRBD2	CAIGTSAYNEQFF	TGTGCCATTGGGACTAGCGCCTACAATGAGCAGTTCTTC
NA	TRBV27	TRBJ2-6	NA	CASTQNGANVLTF	TGTGCCAGCACCCAAAATGGGGCCAACGTCCTGACTTTC
NA	TRBV3-1	TRBJ2-7	NA	CASSQEGLLRQLYF	TGTGCCAGCAGCCAAGAGGGACTTCTTCGTCAGCTGTACTTC
NA	TRBV4-1	TRBJ1-2	NA	CASSQPTRGRNYGYTF	TGCGCCAGCAGCCAACCCACCAGGGGTAGGAACTATGGCTACACCTTC
NA	TRBV20-1	TRBJ2-3	TRBD2	CSARDPSGRGPDTQYF	TGCAGTGCTAGAGATCCTAGCGGGAGAGGGCCAGATACGCAGTATTTT
NA	TRBV20-1	TRBJ2-7	NA	CSARPGPYEQYF	TGCAGTGCTAGGCCGGGACCCTACGAGCAGTACTTC
NA	TRBV29-1	TRBJ2-1	NA	CSGGLDEQFF	TGCAGCGGGGGACTGGATGAGCAGTTCTTC
NA	TRBV4-1	TRBJ2-5	NA	CASSQDITGKGETQYF	TGCGCCAGCAGCCAAGATATTACAGGAAAAGGGGAGACCCAGTACTTC
few	TRBV24-1	TRBJ2-3	TRBD2	CATSAAIAGPESDTQYF	TGTGCCACCAGTGCCGCGATAGCGGGACCTGAATCAGATACGCAGTATTTT
NA	TRBV27	TRBJ2-1	NA	CASSINPGQAYNEQFF	TGTGCCAGCAGTATTAATCCGGGACAAGCTTACAATGAGCAGTTCTTC
NA	TRBV6-5	TRBJ2-5	TRBD1	CASSGGQGQGTQYF	TGTGCCAGCAGTGGAGGACAGGGGCAGGGGACCCAGTACTTC
few	TRBV20-1	TRBJ2-7	NA	CSAVDSAIIYEQYF	TGCAGTGCTGTGGACAGCGCAATTATCTACGAGCAGTACTTC
NA	TRBV5-1	TRBJ1-6	NA	CASMLGQGDSPLHF	TGCGCCAGCATGCTTGGGCAGGGTGATTCACCCCTCCACTTT
NA	TRBV25-1	TRBJ1-6	NA	CASSESRRQGNSPLHF	TGTGCCAGCAGTGAATCCCGGAGGCAGGGAAATTCACCCCTCCACTTT
NA	TRBV3-1	TRBJ1-1	NA	CASSRLKDTEAFF	TGTGCCAGCAGCCGATTGAAGGATACGGAAGCTTTCTTT